This record looks at one T cell receptor (beta chain) sequence and its context. Its antigen is still unknown. The ends were cut back, 3 bases at V and 4 bases at J, with 14 bases in the middle. Germline values: CDR1 SGDLS, CDR2 YYNGEE. The CDR3 is made up of 16 amino acids. cDNA molecules carried unique molecular identifiers, and template switching added a universal primer site. TCRdb recomputed calls from the 5' RACE reads with MiXCR, one row per CDR3 protein. The sample lists under 350,000 distinct CDR3 sequences, roughly 10% seen once, with roughly 7% in the top ten. This sample stems from a study of identical twins. General study findings and limits: Insertions ran lower in abundant cord blood beta clonotypes, though not in memory repertoires.

This sample was shared with a second study, whose subject was yellow fever vaccine responses in identical twins.

The gene calls are TRBV9 and TRBJ2-6; D might be TRBD2 (5 bases). Sequencing was performed on CD8+ T cells sorted from blood. This receptor was identified in a woman between 18 and 29 years old in good health. CDR3 loop: CASSEPLASGANVLTF. The CDR3 DNA sequence: TGTGCCAGCAGCGAACCGTTAGCGTCAGGGGCCAACGTCCTGACTTTC.